This TCR beta chain was observed in a study of siplizumab effects on memory and regulatory T cells. Profiled with immunoSEQ multiplex PCR; TCRdb holds only in-frame clones, not every one. The repertoire includes 100,000 or so clones, around 90% of them detected once, and about 11% sits in the top ten. CDR1 MGHRA and CDR2 YSYEKL come from the germline V gene. The CDR3 has 18 amino acids. V lost 0 bases to trimming and J lost 6 bases; unmatched junction nucleotides: 14. The sequencing input was non-Treg CD4+ T cells sorted from blood. The genes are TRBV4-1 and TRBJ2-7, with 10 bases lining up with TRBD2. The TCR was taken from a human donor in good health. The CDR3 loop reads CASSQDSEAGGPLIEQYF. Here the CDR3 DNA reads TGCGCCAGCAGCCAAGATAGTGAAGCGGGAGGGCCGCTAATCGAGCAGTACTTC.